The rows below give T cell receptor beta chains drawn from one sample of a study of T cell changes during pregnancy in multiple sclerosis. The data were produced by immunoSEQ multiplex PCR, yet TCRdb's version contains in-frame clones alone and is incomplete. The sample includes some 64,000 clones, 80% to 95% seen only once; the top ten take about 2.1%. This material consisted of peripheral blood, taken in the second trimester of pregnancy. The receptors were gathered from a female donor in good health, enrolled as a control in a pregnancy study. The CDR3 runs from the conserved cysteine through the conserved F or W. A D gene is named only where the DNA matches it firmly. The size field is filled for only some rows; it gives once, few, many or a size class.

j_call cdr3_length d_call v_call clone_size cdr3_aa cdr3_nt
TRBJ2-5 17 TRBD2 TRBV5-1 . CASSSGLAGRDQETQYF TGCGCCAGCAGCTCGGGACTAGCAGGTAGAGACCAAGAGACCCAGTACTTC
TRBJ1-3 13 . TRBV29-1 . CSVERGGGNTIYF TGCAGCGTTGAACGGGGGGGTGGAAACACCATATATTTT
TRBJ1-1 14 . TRBV7-9 . CASSPSQVSTEAFF TGTGCCAGCAGCCCCTCCCAGGTTAGCACTGAAGCTTTCTTT
TRBJ1-5 17 TRBD1 TRBV27 . CASSLYGFGDRNQPQHF TGTGCCAGCAGTTTATACGGGTTCGGGGACAGGAATCAGCCCCAGCATTTT
TRBJ2-1 14 . TRBV29-1 . CSVGRGSSYNEQFF TGCAGCGTTGGACGGGGGAGCTCCTACAATGAGCAGTTCTTC
TRBJ2-4 17 TRBD2 TRBV5-6 once CASSSPSGGRAKNIQYF TGTGCCAGCAGCTCACCCAGCGGGGGGAGAGCCAAAAACATTCAGTACTTC
TRBJ1-2 15 TRBD1 TRBV6-6 . CASSDRQGRVYGYTF TGTGCCAGCAGTGACAGACAGGGGAGGGTCTATGGCTACACCTTC
TRBJ2-1 16 TRBD2 TRBV2 once CASGGLAGKQYNEQFF TGTGCCAGCGGGGGACTAGCGGGGAAACAGTACAATGAGCAGTTCTTC
TRBJ2-5 15 TRBD2 TRBV6-1 . CASGMGLAGEETQYF TGTGCCAGCGGAATGGGACTAGCGGGAGAGGAGACCCAGTACTTC
TRBJ2-1 15 . TRBV6-1 . CASSEADRQYNEQFF TGTGCCAGCAGTGAGGCGGACAGACAATACAATGAGCAGTTCTTC
TRBJ2-6 18 TRBD1 TRBV27 . CASSFRQGRDSGANVLTF TGTGCCAGCAGTTTCCGACAGGGTCGAGATTCTGGGGCCAACGTCCTGACTTTC
TRBJ2-7 14 . TRBV27 . CASSPRASSYEQYF TGTGCCAGCAGCCCCCGAGCTAGCTCCTACGAGCAGTACTTC
TRBJ1-2 14 TRBD1 TRBV6-1 . CASSAGQGAAGYTF TGTGCCAGCAGTGCGGGACAGGGGGCCGCTGGCTACACCTTC
TRBJ2-2 16 TRBD1 TRBV6-6 . CASSSSGQGNTGELFF TGTGCCAGCAGTTCCTCGGGACAGGGGAATACCGGGGAGCTGTTTTTT
TRBJ1-4 13 TRBD1 TRBV29-1 . CSAAGQFNEKLFF TGCAGCGCCGCGGGACAGTTTAATGAAAAACTGTTTTTT
TRBJ2-7 15 . TRBV9 . CASSQGGGGSYEQYF TGTGCCAGCTCCCAAGGGGGTGGCGGGAGCTACGAGCAGTACTTC
TRBJ1-5 17 . TRBV10-3 . CAISETMRRLGDQPQHF TGTGCCATCAGTGAGACCATGAGGCGATTAGGGGATCAGCCCCAGCATTTT
TRBJ2-1 12 . TRBV12-5 . CASGSGWNEQFF TGTGCTAGTGGTTCCGGGTGGAATGAGCAGTTCTTC
TRBJ1-4 15 TRBD1 TRBV18 . CASSPRTGSDEKLFF TGTGCCAGCTCACCTCGGACAGGTTCAGATGAAAAACTGTTTTTT
TRBJ2-3 15 TRBD2 TRBV18 . CASSPEAGRTDTQYF TGTGCCAGCTCACCCGAAGCGGGAAGGACAGATACGCAGTATTTT
TRBJ2-5 12 . TRBV29-1 . CSVDAGGETQYF TGCAGCGTTGATGCCGGGGGAGAGACCCAGTACTTC
TRBJ2-2 15 . TRBV11-3 . CASSLSGPNTGELFF TGTGCCAGCAGCTTATCAGGGCCCAACACCGGGGAGCTGTTTTTT
TRBJ1-1 13 . TRBV5-8 . CASNPQGNTEAFF TGTGCCAGCAACCCCCAGGGGAACACTGAAGCTTTCTTT
TRBJ1-4 15 . TRBV28 few CASKGQDSLNEKLFF TGTGCCAGCAAGGGGCAGGACAGCCTTAATGAAAAACTGTTTTTT
TRBJ1-6 14 . TRBV6-1 . CASSKGQEDSPLHF TGTGCCAGCAGTAAAGGGCAGGAGGATTCACCCCTCCACTTT
TRBJ1-1 13 . TRBV5-1 . CASSKGGDTEAFF TGCGCCAGCAGCAAGGGGGGGGACACTGAAGCTTTCTTT
TRBJ2-1 16 . TRBV2 . CASKRSAGSSYNEQFF TGTGCCAGCAAAAGGTCGGCAGGCAGCTCCTACAATGAGCAGTTCTTC
TRBJ2-3 14 TRBD2 TRBV5-1 . CASSQGLATDTQYF TGCGCCAGCAGCCAGGGACTAGCGACAGATACGCAGTATTTT
TRBJ2-3 13 . TRBV27 . CASRVSGTDTQYF TGTGCCAGCAGAGTAAGCGGCACAGATACGCAGTATTTT
TRBJ2-1 18 TRBD2 TRBV2 . CASTTRGTSGQDYNEQFF TGTGCCAGCACCACCAGGGGAACTAGCGGCCAAGACTACAATGAGCAGTTCTTC
TRBJ1-5 16 TRBD1 TRBV7-9 . CASSGTDREDNQPQHF TGTGCCAGCAGCGGAACGGACAGGGAGGACAATCAGCCCCAGCATTTT